These T cell receptor beta chains were read from a single sample in a study of T-cell memory formation after mild COVID-19. TCRdb redid the calling of the 5' RACE reads with MiXCR, one entry per CDR3 protein. Among 140,000 or so distinct CDR3 sequences listed, 15% to 20% were seen once. Sequenced sample: PBMCs or a T cell subset sorted from them (not recorded which). All receptors derive from an adult woman who had mild COVID-19 (a few samples of this study predate the infection). Cell type and time point are not known. The CDR3 runs from the conserved cysteine through the conserved F or W. D genes are given only for firm matches. Where a row states a size, it is once, few, many or the class of an expanded clone; other rows omit it.

>TRBJ1-1|TRBV7-9|-|-
TGTGCCAGTGCCCAATTCTCTGAAGCTTTCTTT
CASAQFSEAFF
>TRBJ2-1|TRBV10-3|many|-
TGTGCCATCAGTCCGTCGGGCGGGACCTACAATGAGCAGTTCTTC
CAISPSGGTYNEQFF
>TRBJ2-7|TRBV7-9|-|-
TGTGCCAGCAGCTTATTTTCGGGTACCTACGAGCAGTACTTC
CASSLFSGTYEQYF
>TRBJ2-2|TRBV10-3|few|-
TGTGCCACGCGTTTAAGCGGAAGGGGCTCCGGGGAGCTGTTTTTT
CATRLSGRGSGELFF
>TRBJ1-1|TRBV12-3/TRBV12-4|many|TRBD1
TGTGCCAGCAGGCGACAGGGGTCGTCGGTCACTGAAGCTTTCTTT
CASRRQGSSVTEAFF
>TRBJ1-1|TRBV2|-|-
TGTGCCAGCAGTGTATCCCAGAACACTGAAGCTTTCTTT
CASSVSQNTEAFF
>TRBJ1-6|TRBV5-4|-|-
TGTGCCAGCAGACCTACGGGGGGAAATTCACCCCTCCACTTT
CASRPTGGNSPLHF
>TRBJ2-6|TRBV29-1|-|-
TGCAGCGTTGATCAGTCTGGGGCCAACGTCCTGACTTTC
CSVDQSGANVLTF
>TRBJ1-2|TRBV29-1|-|TRBD1
TGCAGCGTTGAGGGCAGGGGGGCATATGGCTACACCTTC
CSVEGRGAYGYTF
>TRBJ2-2|TRBV20-1|few|-
TGCAGTGTTCCCCGGTGGGGGAACCCCGGGGAGCTGTTTTTT
CSVPRWGNPGELFF
>TRBJ2-2|TRBV3-1|-|-
TGTGCCAGCAGCCAAACCGGACTTATCGGGGAGCTGTTTTTT
CASSQTGLIGELFF
>TRBJ2-7|TRBV27|many|-
TGTGCCAGCAGTCCCAACCTGGCAACAAACTACGAGCAGTACTTC
CASSPNLATNYEQYF
>TRBJ2-2|TRBV12-3/TRBV12-4|few|-
TGTGCCAGCAGTCTCCACGACGGGTCCGGGGAGCTGTTTTTT
CASSLHDGSGELFF
>TRBJ1-5|TRBV4-1|-|-
TGCGCCAGCAGCCAAGTCGCCGGTGATCAGCCCCAGCATTTT
CASSQVAGDQPQHF
>TRBJ1-5|TRBV7-2|-|-
TGTGCCAGCAGCCCCGACTGGAATCAGCCCCAGCATTTT
CASSPDWNQPQHF
>TRBJ1-3|TRBV12-3/TRBV12-4|few|-
TGTGCCAGCAGTCCGGGGGGCGGAAACACCATATATTTT
CASSPGGGNTIYF
>TRBJ2-7|TRBV20-1|few|TRBD2
TGCAGTGCTAGTTCCGGACTAGCGGGAGGGTCCTACGAGCAGTACTTC
CSASSGLAGGSYEQYF
>TRBJ1-5|TRBV6-5|-|-
TGTGCCAGCAGTTCCCTGAGGCGGACCAGTACGAATCAGCCCCAGCATTTT
CASSSLRRTSTNQPQHF
>TRBJ1-1|TRBV18|-|-
TGTGCCAGCTCACCACGATTACAGGGTGGAAACACTGAAGCTTTCTTT
CASSPRLQGGNTEAFF
>TRBJ2-3|TRBV10-3|-|-
TGTGCCATTGGAGTGCGTCCAGATACGCAGTATTTT
CAIGVRPDTQYF
>TRBJ1-1|TRBV12-3/TRBV12-4|-|-
TGTGCCAGCAGTTTTTGGGTACTCAGTCTTACGAACACTGAAGCTTTCTTT
CASSFWVLSLTNTEAFF
>TRBJ2-2|TRBV7-9|few|TRBD2
TGTGCCAGCAGCTTAGGTCCGAGACTAGCGGGAACCGGGGAGCTGTTTTTT
CASSLGPRLAGTGELFF